The rows below give T cell receptor beta chains drawn from one sample of a study of T cell responses to AZD1222 COVID-19 vaccine. Sequenced by immunoSEQ multiplex PCR; TCRdb stores in-frame clones only, minus some. The data hold roughly 200,000 clones, with approximately 94% observed a single time. Sequencing was performed on peripheral blood, taken 28 days after the second dose of the MenACWY control vaccine. The receptors were sampled from an adult who received the MenACWY meningococcal vaccine as a control. The CDR3 runs from the conserved cysteine through the conserved F or W. The D gene is left open where the match is weak.

V: TRBV10-2
J: TRBJ2-1
D: TRBD2
length: 14
CDR3: CASRGTSGTEEQFF

V: TRBV5-1
J: TRBJ2-2
D: -
length: 19
CDR3: CASSLASGRLGLNTGELFF

V: TRBV30
J: TRBJ1-2
D: -
length: 14
CDR3: CAWSVRGGNYGYTF

V: TRBV7-3
J: TRBJ2-3
D: -
length: 15
CDR3: CASSFGSSSADTQYF

V: TRBV19
J: TRBJ2-7
D: -
length: 14
CDR3: CASSDFLGAYEQYF

V: TRBV28
J: TRBJ1-5
D: -
length: 17
CDR3: CASSLGPEERSNQPQHF

V: TRBV27
J: TRBJ2-7
D: -
length: 15
CDR3: CASSFWGKSSYEQYF

V: TRBV3-1/TRBV3-2
J: TRBJ2-7
D: -
length: 16
CDR3: CASSQFRTQATSEQYF

V: TRBV18
J: TRBJ2-7
D: TRBD2
length: 16
CDR3: CASSPPGGRNSYEQYF

V: TRBV7-8
J: TRBJ2-7
D: TRBD2
length: 17
CDR3: CASSLGVGGGDSYEQYF

V: TRBV5-1
J: TRBJ1-2
D: TRBD1
length: 15
CDR3: CASSLRGQGLYGYTF

V: TRBV9
J: TRBJ1-1
D: TRBD1
length: 16
CDR3: CASSVGQGGTNTEAFF

V: TRBV7-9
J: TRBJ1-2
D: -
length: 9
CDR3: CASGSWVTF

V: TRBV4-3
J: TRBJ1-3
D: -
length: 17
CDR3: CASSQESPKSSGNTIYF

V: TRBV12-3/TRBV12-4
J: TRBJ1-1
D: -
length: 13
CDR3: CASNRGWNTEAFF

V: TRBV7-2
J: TRBJ2-5
D: -
length: 12
CDR3: CASSFYPGAQYF

V: TRBV7-8
J: TRBJ2-3
D: -
length: 13
CDR3: CASSLVLTDTQYF

V: TRBV29-1
J: TRBJ1-2
D: -
length: 10
CDR3: CSVRGDGYTF

V: TRBV3-1/TRBV3-2
J: TRBJ1-5
D: -
length: 14
CDR3: CASSQGRGNQPQHF

V: TRBV28
J: TRBJ2-7
D: TRBD2
length: 17
CDR3: CASSLPPGGGRYNEQYF

V: TRBV6-5
J: TRBJ1-2
D: -
length: 14
CDR3: CASRARDGASGYTF

V: TRBV5-4
J: TRBJ2-7
D: TRBD1
length: 14
CDR3: CASSLSRGIYEQYF

V: TRBV20-1
J: TRBJ1-5
D: -
length: 16
CDR3: CSASSGEQFSNQPQHF

V: TRBV14
J: TRBJ1-6
D: TRBD1
length: 17
CDR3: CASSHPGGAGYNSPLHF

V: TRBV27
J: TRBJ1-2
D: TRBD1
length: 15
CDR3: CASSPGTGEYYGYTF

V: TRBV28
J: TRBJ2-7
D: TRBD2
length: 16
CDR3: CASSLSRTSGGNEQYF

V: TRBV28
J: TRBJ2-7
D: TRBD1
length: 17
CDR3: CASSTTSGGTGSGEQYF

V: TRBV4-2
J: TRBJ2-6
D: TRBD2
length: 18
CDR3: CASSQEGGLGAGANVLTF

V: TRBV10-3
J: TRBJ1-5
D: -
length: 13
CDR3: CAISDREDQPQHF

V: TRBV3-1/TRBV3-2
J: TRBJ2-1
D: -
length: 13
CDR3: CASSQPRGNEQFF

V: TRBV27
J: TRBJ1-2
D: -
length: 15
CDR3: CASSLGRNTNYGYTF

V: TRBV4-2
J: TRBJ1-2
D: -
length: 17
CDR3: CASSQERSGWTPYGYTF

V: TRBV30
J: TRBJ2-1
D: TRBD2
length: 13
CDR3: CARGLAGGVEQFF

V: TRBV28
J: TRBJ1-5
D: TRBD1
length: 14
CDR3: CASRVTGGHQPQHF

V: TRBV28
J: TRBJ2-3
D: -
length: 16
CDR3: CASSRRAGFSTDTQYF

V: TRBV5-4
J: TRBJ2-4
D: -
length: 15
CDR3: CASSLGPIRRDIQYF

V: TRBV10-3
J: TRBJ2-7
D: -
length: 15
CDR3: CAISSPTGSSYEQYF

V: TRBV19
J: TRBJ2-1
D: TRBD1
length: 16
CDR3: CASSVLQGAAYNEQFF

V: TRBV14
J: TRBJ2-2
D: TRBD2
length: 18
CDR3: CASSQAHRDGREHRGAVF

V: TRBV7-3
J: TRBJ2-7
D: TRBD1
length: 14
CDR3: CASSAQGVQYEQYF

V: TRBV6-4
J: TRBJ2-3
D: -
length: 15
CDR3: CASSDGQGGTDTQYF

V: TRBV28
J: TRBJ2-5
D: TRBD1
length: 14
CDR3: CASSLTGTEETQYF

V: TRBV5-4
J: TRBJ2-7
D: -
length: 14
CDR3: CASSSQLSSYEQYF

V: TRBV4-3
J: TRBJ2-6
D: TRBD2
length: 18
CDR3: CASSQDAGGRYGANVLTF

V: TRBV28
J: TRBJ1-2
D: -
length: 15
CDR3: CASSLSGIPNYGYTF

V: TRBV5-4
J: TRBJ2-6
D: TRBD2
length: 17
CDR3: CASSDGVAGAGANVLTF

V: TRBV28
J: TRBJ1-1
D: TRBD1
length: 14
CDR3: CASSYRGPHTEAFF

V: TRBV6-2/TRBV6-3
J: TRBJ2-5
D: TRBD2
length: 14
CDR3: CASSSVAGAKTQYF

V: TRBV7-9
J: TRBJ1-4
D: TRBD1
length: 14
CDR3: CASSTGATNEKLFF

V: TRBV5-1
J: TRBJ2-1
D: TRBD1
length: 15
CDR3: CASSSRQGANNEQFF

V: TRBV5-4
J: TRBJ2-7
D: -
length: 14
CDR3: CASSAWPRDYEQYF

V: TRBV3-1/TRBV3-2
J: TRBJ2-7
D: -
length: 11
CDR3: CASNVGYEQYF

V: TRBV7-9
J: TRBJ2-5
D: -
length: 13
CDR3: CASSLGQQETQYF

V: TRBV5-5
J: TRBJ2-7
D: -
length: 15
CDR3: CASSLAWTVSYEQYF

V: TRBV28
J: TRBJ1-6
D: -
length: 14
CDR3: CASSLGTGPSPLHF

V: TRBV19
J: TRBJ1-2
D: -
length: 15
CDR3: CASSAQGEGIYGYTF

V: TRBV30
J: TRBJ1-1
D: TRBD1
length: 12
CDR3: CAWGQGYTEAFF

V: TRBV15
J: TRBJ2-2
D: -
length: 14
CDR3: CATSWTRNTGELFF

V: TRBV4-1
J: TRBJ2-1
D: -
length: 14
CDR3: CATSGLGSYNEQFF